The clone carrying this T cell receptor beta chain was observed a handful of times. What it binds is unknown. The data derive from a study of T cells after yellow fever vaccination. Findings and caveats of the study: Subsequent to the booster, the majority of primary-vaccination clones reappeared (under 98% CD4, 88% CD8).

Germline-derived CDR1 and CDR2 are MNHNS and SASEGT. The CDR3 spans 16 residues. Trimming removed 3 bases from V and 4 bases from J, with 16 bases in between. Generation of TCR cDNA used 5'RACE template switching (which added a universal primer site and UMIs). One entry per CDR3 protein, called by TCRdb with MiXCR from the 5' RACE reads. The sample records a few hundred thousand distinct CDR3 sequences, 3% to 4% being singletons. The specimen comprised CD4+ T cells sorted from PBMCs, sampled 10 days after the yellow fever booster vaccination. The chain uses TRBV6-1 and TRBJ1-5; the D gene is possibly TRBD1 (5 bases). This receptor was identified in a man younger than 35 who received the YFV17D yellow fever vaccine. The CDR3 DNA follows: TGTGCCAGCAGTGAGTGGTCGCCGGGGCCTAATCAGCCCCAGCATTTT. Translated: CASSEWSPGPNQPQHF.